A single sample is the source of the 22 T cell receptor beta chains below, sequenced in a study of response to subunit inactivated influenza vaccine. In TCRdb, the RT-PCR reads were re-called with MiXCR into one record per CDR3 protein. The table shows about 540,000 distinct CDR3 sequences, with under 30% occurring only once. This sample was also put to use in a study of T cells expressing NK-cell markers. That report adds: The authors generated TCR beta cDNA through 5'RACE template switching with UMIs.

The specimen was CD4+ T cells sorted from PBMCs, collected less than 13 days after vaccination. These receptors all stem from a man aged 50-59 years who received an inactivated influenza vaccine.

Written as DNA, the CDR3 is TGTGCCAGCAGCCCGCCGGCCCGCGGTAATGAAAAACTGTTTTTT. This translates into CASSPPARGNEKLFF. The J gene is TRBJ1-4, the V gene TRBV7-2, with unresolved D. The CDR3 covers 15 residues. V lost 5 bases and J lost 4, with 14 bases in between. Germline CDR1 is SGHTA and CDR2 is FQGNSA.

The chain is built from TRBV6-2 or TRBV6-3 and TRBJ1-5; 8 nucleotides line up with TRBD1. Germline assignment: CDR1 MNHEY and CDR2 SVGEGT. After removal of 6 bases from V and 3 bases from J, the junction contained 4 bases not matched to a gene. The CDR3 has 14 amino acids. CDR3 sequence reads: CASRRQGNNQPQHF. The CDR3 DNA is TGTGCCAGCAGGAGACAGGGGAACAATCAGCCCCAGCATTTT.

This clonotype was recorded many times. The chain links TRBV20-1 to TRBJ2-1; 11 nucleotides agree with TRBD2. The germline gives CDR1 DFQATT, CDR2 SNEGSKA (reference sequence). This CDR3 has 13 amino acids. V dropped 1 base and J dropped 7; count of bases not matched to a gene: 0. CDR3 sequence: CSARGLAGNEQFF. The CDR3 DNA sequence: TGCAGTGCTAGAGGACTAGCGGGGAATGAGCAGTTCTTC.

This clonotype was observed a handful of times. V and J are TRBV5-1 and TRBJ1-6; 7 positions match TRBD1. Germline V gene sequence: CDR1 SGHRS, CDR2 YFSETQ. The CDR3 covers 16 residues. J gave up 5 bases and V 4 bases, and 9 bases lay outside the gene matches. The CDR3 sequence is CASSVGSGTDNSPLHF. CDR3 sequence (DNA): TGCGCCAGCAGCGTGGGGTCCGGGACAGATAATTCACCCCTCCACTTT.

This clonotype appeared a few times. This chain joins TRBV7-2 and TRBJ2-7; D uncertain. Germline loops: CDR1 SGHTA, CDR2 FQGNSA. CDR3 length: 14 residues. Trimming shortened V by 2 bases and J by 3 bases, and 11 bases separated the two germline ends. The CDR3 region is CASSLSLADYEQYF. The CDR3 DNA follows: TGTGCCAGCAGCTTAAGTCTGGCCGACTACGAGCAGTACTTC.

This clonotype was picked up a small number of times. This chain links TRBV19 with TRBJ2-2; D may match TRBD1 or TRBD2 (5 bases each). This CDR3 has 14 residues. V was shortened by 8 bases and J by 1 base, with 11 bases between the two germline ends. Germline V gene data show CDR1 as LNHDA and CDR2 as SQIVND (reference sequence). The CDR3 reads CASGGRGNTGELFF. DNA of the CDR3: TGTGCCAGTGGGGGACGGGGGAACACCGGGGAGCTGTTTTTT.

The V and J genes are TRBV5-1 and TRBJ2-1; TRBD2 matches at 8 bases. Germline V gene data show CDR1 as SGHRS and CDR2 as YFSETQ. V trimming: 0 bases; J trimming: 5 bases; junction bases outside the gene matches: 7. The length of the CDR3 is 16 residues. As DNA, the CDR3 is TGCGCCAGCAGCTTGGGGGCGGGAGGCGGGAACAATGAGCAGTTCTTC. Translating gives CASSLGAGGGNNEQFF.

The rearrangement uses TRBV12-3 or TRBV12-4 and TRBJ1-1; tentatively, D is TRBD1 (6 bases). This CDR3 has 14 residues. V was pared by 6 bases and J by 1 base, with 12 bases between. The CDR3 spells CASRSGDWNTEAFF. DNA of the CDR3: TGTGCCAGCAGATCAGGGGACTGGAACACTGAAGCTTTCTTT.

This clonotype was counted only a few times. The rearrangement joins TRBV5-1 to TRBJ2-6; D may be TRBD1 (6 bases). This CDR3 contains 18 residues. V dropped 0 bases and J dropped 0 bases, with 13 bases sitting between them. Germline CDR1 SGHRS, CDR2 YFSETQ. CDR3 DNA sequence: TGCGCCAGCAGCTTGGGGTCAGGGGCTGGCTCTGGGGCCAACGTCCTGACTTTC. Translated, it gives CASSLGSGAGSGANVLTF. The variable domain in full, completed from reference TRBV5-1 and TRBJ2-6, reads KAGVTQTPRYLIKTRGQQVTLSCSPISGHRSVSWYQQTPGQGLQFLFEYFSETQRNKGNFPGRFSGRQFSNSRSEMNVSTLELGDSALYLCASSLGSGAGSGANVLTFGAGSRLTVL.

This chain joins TRBV20-1 and TRBJ1-1, with unresolved D. CDR1 is DFQATT, CDR2 SNEGSKA, per germline (reference sequence). V gave up 2 bases and J gave up 3 bases, with 4 bases separating them. This CDR3 has 11 residues. CDR3: CSARLDTEAFF. For the CDR3, the DNA is TGCAGTGCTAGATTAGACACTGAAGCTTTCTTT.

The chain recombines TRBV9 with TRBJ2-3, with D unclear. There are 15 residues in the CDR3. Per the germline V gene, CDR1 is SGDLS and CDR2 is YYNGEE. V was cut by 0 bases and J by 4 bases, with 12 bases left in between. CDR3 DNA sequence: TGTGCCAGCAGCGTAGCGGACGCCTGGCCAGATACGCAGTATTTT. Protein: CASSVADAWPDTQYF.

The chain recombines TRBV3-1 with TRBJ2-1; perhaps TRBD2 as D (6 bases). The CDR3 spans 14 residues. V lost 3 bases to trimming and J lost 4 bases, with 10 bases between them. The germline CDR1 and CDR2 sequences are LGHDT and YNNKEL (reference sequence). CDR3 in DNA: TGTGCCAGCAGCCACCGGGAGAAATACAATGAGCAGTTCTTC. As protein: CASSHREKYNEQFF.

About this clonotype: A read error may explain this, as a much larger clone is one base away. The chain employs TRBV28 and TRBJ2-7; the D is unclear. Germline V lookup: CDR1 MDHEN, CDR2 SYDVKM. CDR3 length: 11 residues. Trimming took 6 bases from V and 3 from J, leaving 6 bases between them. CDR3 sequence: CASRSNYEQYF. CDR3 bases: TGTGCCAGCAGATCCAACTACGAGCAGTACTTC.

This clonotype was observed a handful of times. The J gene is TRBJ1-4, the V gene TRBV25-1, with no clear D. CDR1 is MGHDK and CDR2 is SYGVNS in the germline V gene. V was shortened by 6 bases and J by 8 bases, with 7 bases between the two germline ends. The CDR3 has 11 amino acids. CDR3 in amino acids: CASSLQEKLFF. The CDR3 DNA is TGTGCCAGCAGCCTTCAGGAAAAACTGTTTTTT. Based on the CDR3 plus reference TRBV25-1 and TRBJ1-4, the full variable domain is EADIYQTPRYLVIGTGKKITLECSQTMGHDKMYWYQQDPGMELHLIHYSYGVNSTEKGDLSSESTVSRIRTEHFPLTLESARPSHTSQYLCASSLQEKLFFGSGTQLSVL.

The gene calls are TRBV10-3 and TRBJ2-6; D may be TRBD1 (6 bases). Germline CDR1 and CDR2: ENHRY and SYGVKD. Trimming removed 4 bases at V and 1 base at J, with 8 bases between. CDR3 length: 15 residues. The CDR3 protein is CAISGTVSGANVLTF. CDR3 coding DNA: TGTGCCATCAGTGGGACAGTGTCTGGGGCCAACGTCCTGACTTTC.

This clonotype was counted once. The chain couples TRBV5-5 to TRBJ1-4; D not resolved. V was cut by 4 bases and J by 2 bases, with 9 bases left in between. The CDR3 runs 14 residues. In germline, CDR1 is SGHKS, CDR2 YYEKEE (reference sequence). Here the CDR3 DNA reads TGTGCCAGCAGCCCCGGGGTTACTAATGAAAAACTGTTTTTT. Translation gives CASSPGVTNEKLFF.

The V call is TRBV11-2, the J call TRBJ2-7; 11 nucleotides line up with TRBD2. Germline values: CDR1 SGHAT, CDR2 FQNNGV. The trim removed 3 bases at V and 4 bases at J, leaving 11 bases unmatched. The CDR3 has 17 residues. CDR3 amino acids: CASSLTGTGTSGYEQYF. For the CDR3, the DNA is TGTGCCAGCAGCTTGACCGGGACCGGGACTAGCGGTTACGAGCAGTACTTC.

This clonotype has only a few counts. The V call is TRBV29-1, the J call TRBJ1-1; D possibly corresponds to TRBD1 (6 bases). Deletions cut 3 bases from V and 3 bases from J, with 17 bases between. The CDR3 sequence is 15 residues long. The germline gives CDR1 SQVTM, CDR2 ANQGSEA. The CDR3 loop is CSVEAVQGGDTEAFF. The CDR3 region has the DNA TGCAGCGTTGAGGCCGTACAGGGTGGGGACACTGAAGCTTTCTTT.

This clonotype was observed a handful of times. V usage is TRBV5-5 and J usage is TRBJ2-5; no reliable D call. The length of the CDR3 is 15 residues. Per germline, CDR1 SGHKS and CDR2 YYEKEE (reference sequence). With 0 bases removed from V and 5 bases from J, the gap between germline ends came to 14 bases. The CDR3 nucleotides read TGTGCCAGCAGCTTGGCCATCGCAGCCCTGGAGACCCAGTACTTC. Translated: CASSLAIAALETQYF.

This clonotype has only a few counts. This chain connects TRBV11-3 to TRBJ2-1; 10 bases are a match to TRBD2. Germline assignment: CDR1 SGHNT and CDR2 YENEEA. The CDR3 is 14 residues long. The V and J ends lost 6 bases and 3 bases, in that order; junction bases with no gene match: 2. The CDR3 nucleotides read TGTGCCAGCAGTAGCGGGGGGAACTACAATGAGCAGTTCTTC. It encodes CASSSGGNYNEQFF.

CDR3 nucleotides: TGCGCCAGCAGCCAAGTTGGTTATGAAAAACTGTTTTTT. This translates into CASSQVGYEKLFF. The rearrangement joins TRBV4-3 to TRBJ1-4, with unresolved D. V lost 1 base and J 6 bases, leaving 6 bases between the germline ends. Germline V gives CDR1 LGHNA, CDR2 YSLEER. This CDR3 has 13 amino acids.

This clonotype was recorded a few times. The chain carries TRBV20-1 and TRBJ2-3, with D perhaps matching TRBD2 (6 bases). The germline V gene has CDR1 DFQATT and CDR2 SNEGSKA (reference sequence). This CDR3 has 20 residues. The germline V and J ends were trimmed by 1 base and 2 bases, with 28 bases remaining between them. CDR3 in amino acids: CSARVPPSGTSPRDTDTQYF. The DNA for the CDR3 is TGCAGTGCTAGAGTCCCCCCCTCCGGGACTTCTCCCAGAGACACAGATACGCAGTATTTT.